The 32 T cell receptor beta chains below come from one sample, sequenced in a study of cytomegalovirus exposure and HLA in healthy donors. The primer mix had 60 Vbeta and 13 Jbeta primers. Clones were read by immunoSEQ multiplex PCR, and TCRdb kept only the in-frame ones, dropping some. The sample gives some 160,000 clones, over 70% of which show up once; roughly 0.5% is in the top ten. Sequencing was performed on PBMCs. The receptor set was obtained from a woman in her fifties or sixties in good health and CMV-seronegative.

V is TRBV5-5 and J is TRBJ1-1, with 8 bases that match TRBD1. CDR3 size: 18 residues. Germline CDR1 and CDR2: SGHKS and YYEKEE (reference sequence). J gave up 0 bases and V 0 bases, and 10 bases lay outside the gene matches. CDR3: CASSLVFQGARVNTEAFF. CDR3 nucleotide sequence: TGTGCCAGCAGCTTGGTGTTTCAGGGGGCTCGAGTGAACACTGAAGCTTTCTTT.

This chain uses TRBV30 with TRBJ1-5; 8 bases fit TRBD1. The CDR3 runs to 14 residues. Trimming took 5 bases from V and 3 from J; bases not matched to a gene: 6. Germline V gene sequence: CDR1 GTSNPN, CDR2 SVGIG (reference sequence). CDR3 coding DNA: TGTGCCTGGGGACAGGGTAAGTCCAATCAGCCCCAGCATTTT. It specifies CAWGQGKSNQPQHF.

This chain joins TRBV5-1 and TRBJ2-5; TRBD2 matches at 11 bases. CDR3 size: 15 residues. Germline V CDR1 and CDR2: SGHRS, YFSETQ. Trimming took 4 bases from V and 2 from J; bases not matched to a gene: 4. DNA of the CDR3: TGCGCCAGCAGCGAGGGACTAGCGGCACAAGAGACCCAGTACTTC. It yields the protein CASSEGLAAQETQYF.

The J gene is TRBJ2-7, the V gene TRBV4-2, with 7 bases lining up with TRBD2. CDR3 length: 15 amino acids. In germline, CDR1 is LGHNA, CDR2 YNFKEQ. The junction had 10 bases not matched to a gene; V was cut back by 8 bases and J by 0 bases. In DNA form, the CDR3 reads TGTGCCAGCCGTCGGGGGGACGGGAACTCCTACGAGCAGTACTTC. This gives the protein CASRRGDGNSYEQYF.

J is TRBJ2-7 and V is TRBV28; D is possibly TRBD1 (6 bases). With 7 bases removed from V and 3 bases from J, the gap between germline ends came to 13 bases. The germline V gene encodes CDR1 MDHEN and CDR2 SYDVKM. The CDR3 is 13 residues long. CDR3 nucleotide sequence: TGTGCCAGCAAACAGGGCATGGGCTACGAGCAGTACTTC. It codes for CASKQGMGYEQYF.

This clone has only a few counts. The chain links TRBV12-5 to TRBJ2-1; TRBD2 matches at 8 bases. CDR3 length equals 12 residues. The V gene's germline CDR1 is LGHNT and CDR2 FRNRAP. The J segment lost 8 bases and the V segment lost 6 bases, leaving 3 bases of the junction unmatched. The CDR3 bases are TGTGCTAGTGGCGGGGGGGTTGATGAGCAGTTCTTC. This sequence encodes CASGGGVDEQFF.

This chain joins TRBV29-1 and TRBJ1-1; D is unclear. The CDR3 runs to 13 residues. V lost 6 bases and J 1 base, leaving 12 bases between the germline ends. Per the germline V gene, CDR1 is SQVTM and CDR2 is ANQGSEA. The CDR3 sequence is CSVGKTENTEAFF. The CDR3 DNA is TGCAGCGTGGGCAAGACGGAGAACACTGAAGCTTTCTTT. Full variable domain (missing parts from reference TRBV29-1 and TRBJ1-1): SAVISQKPSRDICQRGTSLTIQCQVDSQVTMMFWYRQQPGQSLTLIATANQGSEATYESGFVIDKFPISRPNLTFSTLTVSNMSPEDSSIYLCSVGKTENTEAFFGQGTRLTVV.

The rearrangement uses TRBV11-2 and TRBJ2-7, with TRBD2 matching over 8 bases. This CDR3 contains 16 residues. Trimming removed 5 bases from V and 3 bases from J; junction bases left unmatched: 12. Per germline, CDR1 SGHAT and CDR2 FQNNGV. CDR3 nucleotides: TGTGCCAGCAGCCCTAGAGCGGGAGTAAACGTCTACGAGCAGTACTTC. Translating it yields CASSPRAGVNVYEQYF.

The chain combines TRBV9 with TRBJ2-1; the D gene is possibly TRBD1 (6 bases). This CDR3 contains 15 residues. Trimming pared 4 bases from V and 6 bases from J, leaving 17 bases between. Germline assignment: CDR1 SGDLS and CDR2 YYNGEE. CDR3 sequence reads: CASSLAPGTSNEQFF. Here the CDR3 DNA reads TGTGCCAGCAGCCTCGCCCCCGGGACATCCAATGAGCAGTTCTTC. Complete variable domain (other parts from reference TRBV9 and TRBJ2-1): DSGVTQTPKHLITATGQRVTLRCSPRSGDLSVYWYQQSLDQGLQFLIQYYNGEERAKGNILERFSAQQFPDLHSELNLSSLELGDSALYFCASSLAPGTSNEQFFGPGTRLTVL.

The V gene is TRBV10-2, the J gene TRBJ2-7; 11 bases agree with TRBD2. CDR3 size: 18 residues. The J segment lost 0 bases and the V segment lost 1 base, leaving 8 bases of the junction unmatched. Germline CDR1 reads WSHSY; CDR2 reads SAAADI. The CDR3 reads CASSELSSGRPSSYEQYF. DNA of the CDR3: TGCGCCAGCAGTGAGTTATCTAGCGGGAGGCCGAGCTCCTACGAGCAGTACTTC.

The chain's CDR3 is CASSPGQINYGYTF. The CDR3 DNA follows: TGTGCCAGCAGTCCAGGACAGATTAACTATGGCTACACCTTC. The chain has TRBV27 and TRBJ1-2, with D maybe TRBD1 (6 bases). The CDR3 covers 14 residues. V was shortened by 5 bases and J by 1 base, with 11 bases between the two germline ends. Per germline, CDR1 MNHEY and CDR2 SMNVEV (reference sequence).

This chain connects TRBV6-5 to TRBJ1-1; D is possibly TRBD1 (5 bases). Trimming shortened V by 8 bases and J by 11 bases, and 12 bases separated the two germline ends. Germline-derived CDR1 and CDR2 are MNHEY and SVGAGI. The CDR3 is 10 amino acids. The CDR3 here is CASFQGVAFF. The CDR3 DNA is TGTGCCAGCTTCCAGGGTGTCGCTTTCTTT.

The V and J genes are TRBV6-5 and TRBJ1-1; D is ambiguous. This CDR3 contains 13 residues. Germline V gene lookup returns CDR1 MNHEY and CDR2 SVGAGI. Between the trimmed V and J ends, which lost 2 bases and 1 base, there was a span of 5 bases. CDR3 DNA sequence: TGTGCCAGCAGTTACCGGGGGAACACTGAAGCTTTCTTT. Translated, it gives CASSYRGNTEAFF.

This chain links TRBV10-2 with TRBJ2-2; no reliable D call. The germline V gene has CDR1 WSHSY and CDR2 SAAADI. CDR3 size: 16 residues. V was cut by 4 bases and J by 0 bases, with 12 bases left in between. This CDR3 reads CASSAPRRTNTGELFF. The CDR3 coding sequence is TGCGCCAGCAGTGCCCCCCGTAGAACGAACACCGGGGAGCTGTTTTTT.

The rearrangement uses TRBV11-2 and TRBJ2-5; D unclear. Germline V CDR1 and CDR2: SGHAT, FQNNGV. The CDR3 is 14 amino acids. The V and J ends lost 8 bases and 5 bases respectively, with 18 bases between them. This CDR3 reads CASATAPNGETQYF. The DNA for the CDR3 is TGTGCCAGCGCCACTGCTCCTAACGGGGAGACCCAGTACTTC. The full variable domain, rest sourced from reference TRBV11-2 and TRBJ2-5, is EAGVAQSPRYKIIEKRQSVAFWCNPISGHATLYWYQQILGQGPKLLIQFQNNGVVDDSQLPKDRFSAERLKGVDSTLKIQPAKLEDSAVYLCASATAPNGETQYFGPGTRLLVL.

J is TRBJ1-1 and V is TRBV30, with TRBD1 matching over 10 bases. With 2 bases clipped from V and 9 bases from J, the junction kept 12 bases outside the gene matches. The CDR3 is 15 residues long. Per the germline V gene, CDR1 is GTSNPN and CDR2 is SVGIG (reference sequence). The CDR3 sequence: CAWSSPPGTGDKAFF. CDR3 nucleotide sequence: TGTGCCTGGAGTTCCCCCCCCGGGACAGGGGACAAAGCTTTCTTT.

The rearrangement uses TRBV29-1 and TRBJ2-5, with D possibly matching TRBD1 (8 bases). The germline V and J ends were trimmed by 7 bases and 11 bases, with 20 bases remaining between them. Per germline, CDR1 SQVTM and CDR2 ANQGSEA. The CDR3 covers 12 residues. As DNA, the CDR3 is TGCAGCGGGGGGGGGACAGGATCGGGGCAGTACTTC. Encoded protein: CSGGGTGSGQYF.

The V call is TRBV28, the J call TRBJ1-3, with D unclear. The CDR3 is 15 residues long. Trimming took off 5 bases at V and 0 bases at J, with 11 bases between the two ends. Germline V gene sequence: CDR1 MDHEN, CDR2 SYDVKM. The DNA for the CDR3 is TGTGCCAGCAGTAAGGGAGACTCCTCTGGAAACACCATATATTTT. Translation gives CASSKGDSSGNTIYF.

The chain uses TRBV15 and TRBJ2-7, with 9 bases that match TRBD1. The V gene end was trimmed by 7 bases and the J gene end by 2 bases; junction bases not matched to a gene: 6. Germline CDR1 and CDR2: LNHNV and YYDKDF (reference sequence). This CDR3 is built from 14 residues. CDR3 amino acids: CATTPGQGPYEQYF. The CDR3 nucleotides read TGTGCCACCACCCCGGGACAGGGTCCCTACGAGCAGTACTTC.

The gene calls are TRBV28 and TRBJ1-2; D is possibly TRBD1 (5 bases). Trimming removed 3 bases from V and 4 bases from J, with 12 bases in between. Germline CDR1 is MDHEN and CDR2 is SYDVKM. The CDR3 covers 14 residues. CDR3 sequence: CASSLGRASYGYTF. The CDR3 DNA sequence: TGTGCCAGCAGTTTGGGCAGGGCAAGCTATGGCTACACCTTC.

As regards this clone: A junction boundary mismatches the germline segment, possibly from a read error. This CDR3 is also generated by other DNA sequences in the sample. This sequence joins TRBV28 and TRBJ1-5, with TRBD1 matching 7 bases. Germline V gives CDR1 MDHEN, CDR2 SYDVKM. This CDR3 has 15 amino acids. The CDR3 loop reads CASSRQQGRYQPQHF. CDR3 DNA sequence: TGCGCCAGCAGTCGTCAACAGGGGAGGTATCAGCCCCAGCATTTT.

The CDR3, as DNA: TGTGCCAGCAGCCGAACCCTGGACAGGGCCTACGAGCAGTACTTC. This gives the protein CASSRTLDRAYEQYF. The J gene is TRBJ2-7, the V gene TRBV11-2, with TRBD1 identical over 8 bases. Germline-derived CDR1 and CDR2 are SGHAT and FQNNGV. Unmatched junction bases numbered 8, after V lost 5 bases and J lost 2 bases. The CDR3 totals 15 residues.

V and J are TRBV28 and TRBJ2-5, with TRBD2 matching 7 bases. V lost 7 bases to trimming and J lost 9 bases; unmatched junction nucleotides: 11. The CDR3 covers 13 residues. CDR1 is MDHEN, CDR2 SYDVKM, per germline. CDR3 protein: CASTEGTNRSQYF. The CDR3 DNA reads TGTGCCAGCACCGAGGGGACTAACCGGTCCCAGTACTTC.

The chain is built from TRBV5-1 and TRBJ2-3; 9 nucleotides match TRBD1. Germline-derived CDR1 and CDR2 are SGHRS and YFSETQ. The CDR3 length is 14 residues. Trimming at V came to 3 bases and at J to 6 bases, leaving 5 bases not matched to a gene. In nucleotides, the CDR3 is TGCGCCAGCAGCTCGGGACAGGGATCGGATACGCAGTATTTT. Protein product: CASSSGQGSDTQYF.

CDR3 nucleotide sequence: TGTGCCAGCAGCTTAATTCGGGGGGGGAGGGACTCCTACGAGCAGTACTTC. This translates into CASSLIRGGRDSYEQYF. The chain joins TRBV11-2 to TRBJ2-7; 8 bases match TRBD2. The CDR3 is 17 amino acids. V dropped 2 bases and J dropped 0; count of bases not matched to a gene: 9. Germline CDR1 SGHAT, CDR2 FQNNGV.

This clone has a handful of counts. The CDR3: CASSFHRDPLGYGYTF. CDR3 bases: TGTGCCAGCAGTTTTCACAGGGATCCCTTAGGCTATGGCTACACCTTC. J is TRBJ1-2 and V is TRBV25-1; perhaps TRBD1 as D (6 bases). From germline, CDR1 is MGHDK and CDR2 SYGVNS. The CDR3 length is 16 residues. V was shortened by 5 bases and J by 4 bases, with 20 bases between the two germline ends.

The V gene is TRBV5-8, the J gene TRBJ2-7; D might be TRBD2 (7 bases). Germline V gene data show CDR1 as SGHTS and CDR2 as YDEGEE. Trimming shortened V by 1 base and J by 5 bases, and 16 bases separated the two germline ends. The CDR3 runs 15 residues. The CDR3 is CASSLTWGGQDEQYF. The CDR3 DNA is TGTGCCAGCAGCTTGACCTGGGGGGGCCAGGACGAGCAGTACTTC.

This clone was seen only a few times. V usage is TRBV6-1 and J usage is TRBJ2-2; TRBD2 is a possible D gene (6 bases). The germline gives CDR1 MNHNS, CDR2 SASEGT. The CDR3 length is 14 residues. V shed 8 bases and J shed 2 bases, with 12 bases lying between them. The CDR3: CASRRETNTGELFF. CDR3 sequence (DNA): TGTGCCAGCCGACGGGAGACAAACACCGGGGAGCTGTTTTTT.

This clone was picked up a small number of times. The V call is TRBV10-2, the J call TRBJ2-5; 8 bases align to TRBD1. The germline gives CDR1 WSHSY, CDR2 SAAADI. CDR3 length equals 14 residues. V dropped 0 bases and J dropped 3; count of bases not matched to a gene: 0. In nucleotides, the CDR3 is TGCGCCAGCAGTGAGTCGACAGGGGAAGAGACCCAGTACTTC. It translates to CASSESTGEETQYF.

V usage is TRBV19 and J usage is TRBJ1-4, with D possibly TRBD1 on 6 matching bases. This CDR3 has 13 amino acids. Between the trimmed V and J ends, which lost 9 bases and 5 bases, there was a span of 13 bases. CDR1 and CDR2 (germline): LNHDA, SQIVND (reference sequence). For the CDR3, the DNA is TGTGCCAGCAGGACAGAGTGGAATGAAAAACTGTTTTTT. Translation gives CASRTEWNEKLFF.

V gene TRBV2 combines with J gene TRBJ2-1; 8 bases align to TRBD1. Germline assignment: CDR1 SNHLY and CDR2 FYNNEI. Trimming removed 8 bases from V and 6 bases from J; junction bases left unmatched: 12. This CDR3 region has 15 residues. The CDR3 protein is CASDGLGTGANEQFF. In DNA, the CDR3 is TGTGCCAGCGACGGTCTTGGGACAGGAGCCAATGAGCAGTTCTTC.

The rearrangement links TRBV6-5 to TRBJ2-3; 7 bases line up with TRBD1. The CDR3 runs 15 residues. Germline trimming cut 2 bases from V and 0 bases from J; bases unmatched to any gene: 2. Germline CDR1 and CDR2: MNHEY and SVGAGI. DNA for the CDR3: TGTGCCAGCAGTTACGGGACAGCTAGCACAGATACGCAGTATTTT. This sequence encodes CASSYGTASTDTQYF.